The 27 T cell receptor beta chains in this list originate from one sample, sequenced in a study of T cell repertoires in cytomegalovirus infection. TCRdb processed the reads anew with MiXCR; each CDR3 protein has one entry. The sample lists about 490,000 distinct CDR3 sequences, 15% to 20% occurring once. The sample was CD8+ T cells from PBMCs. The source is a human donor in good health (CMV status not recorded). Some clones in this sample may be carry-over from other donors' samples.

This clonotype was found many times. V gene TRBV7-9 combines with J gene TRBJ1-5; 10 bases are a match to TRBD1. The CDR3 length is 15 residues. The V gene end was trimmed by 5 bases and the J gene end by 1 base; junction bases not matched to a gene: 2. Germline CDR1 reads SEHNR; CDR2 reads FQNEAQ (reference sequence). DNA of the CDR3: TGTGCCAGCAGCCAGGGACAGGGGAGCAATCAGCCCCAGCATTTT. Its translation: CASSQGQGSNQPQHF.

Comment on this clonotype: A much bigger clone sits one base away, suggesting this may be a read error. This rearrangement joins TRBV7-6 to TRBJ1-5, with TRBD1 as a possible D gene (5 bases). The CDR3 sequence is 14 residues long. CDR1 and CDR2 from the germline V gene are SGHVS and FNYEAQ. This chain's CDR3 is CVSSLEGWDQPQHF. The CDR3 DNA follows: TGTGTCAGCAGCTTGGAGGGGTGGGATCAGCCCCAGCATTTT.

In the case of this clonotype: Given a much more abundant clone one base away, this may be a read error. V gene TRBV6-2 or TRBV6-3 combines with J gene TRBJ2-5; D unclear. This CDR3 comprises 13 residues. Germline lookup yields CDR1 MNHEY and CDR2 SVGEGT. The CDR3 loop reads CASSYGPQEAQYF. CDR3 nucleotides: TGTGCCAGCAGTTATGGACCTCAAGAGGCCCAGTACTTC.

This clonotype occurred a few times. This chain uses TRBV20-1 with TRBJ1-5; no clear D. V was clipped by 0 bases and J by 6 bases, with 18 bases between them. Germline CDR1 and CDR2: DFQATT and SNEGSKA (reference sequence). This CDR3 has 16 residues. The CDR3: CSARDRRSVGSQPQHF. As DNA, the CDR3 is TGCAGTGCTAGAGATCGGAGGTCGGTGGGTAGTCAGCCCCAGCATTTT.

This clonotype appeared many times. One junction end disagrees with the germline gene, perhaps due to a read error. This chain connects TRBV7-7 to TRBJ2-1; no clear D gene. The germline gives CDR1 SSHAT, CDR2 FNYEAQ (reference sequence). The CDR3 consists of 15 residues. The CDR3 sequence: CASSLWGKGSNEQFF. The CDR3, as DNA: TGTGCTAGCAGCTTGTGGGGAAAGGGCTCCAATGAGCAGTTCTTC.

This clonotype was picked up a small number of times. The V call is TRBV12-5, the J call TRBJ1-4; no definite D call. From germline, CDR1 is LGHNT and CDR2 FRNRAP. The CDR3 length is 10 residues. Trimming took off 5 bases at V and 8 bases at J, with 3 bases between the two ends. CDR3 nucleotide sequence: TGTGCTAGTGGTCAGGAAAAACTGTTTTTT. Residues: CASGQEKLFF.

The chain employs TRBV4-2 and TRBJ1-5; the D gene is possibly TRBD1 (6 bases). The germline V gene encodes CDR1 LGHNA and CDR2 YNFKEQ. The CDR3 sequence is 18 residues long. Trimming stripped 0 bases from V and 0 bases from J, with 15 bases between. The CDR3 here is CASSQDIRTVDSNQPQHF. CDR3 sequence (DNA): TGTGCCAGCAGCCAAGATATTAGGACAGTCGATAGCAATCAGCCCCAGCATTTT.

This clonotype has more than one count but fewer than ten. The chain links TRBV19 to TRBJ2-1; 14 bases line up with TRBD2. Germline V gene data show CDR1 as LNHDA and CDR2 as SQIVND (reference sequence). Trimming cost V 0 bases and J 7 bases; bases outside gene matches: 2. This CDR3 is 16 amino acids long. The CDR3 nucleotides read TGTGCCAGTAGTATAGAGGGGACTAGCGGGGGAAATGAGCAGTTCTTC. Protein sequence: CASSIEGTSGGNEQFF. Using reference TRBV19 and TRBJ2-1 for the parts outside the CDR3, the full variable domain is DGGITQSPKYLFRKEGQNVTLSCEQNLNHDAMYWYRQDPGQGLRLIYYSQIVNDFQKGDIAEGYSVSREKKESFPLTVTSAQKNPTAFYLCASSIEGTSGGNEQFFGPGTRLTVL.

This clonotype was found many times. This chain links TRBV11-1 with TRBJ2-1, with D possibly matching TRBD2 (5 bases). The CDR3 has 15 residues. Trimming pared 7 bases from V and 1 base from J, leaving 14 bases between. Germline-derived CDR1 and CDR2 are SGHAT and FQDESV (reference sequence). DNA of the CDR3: TGTGCCAGCAACCCGAGAGCGGATTCCTACAATGAGCAGTTCTTC. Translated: CASNPRADSYNEQFF.

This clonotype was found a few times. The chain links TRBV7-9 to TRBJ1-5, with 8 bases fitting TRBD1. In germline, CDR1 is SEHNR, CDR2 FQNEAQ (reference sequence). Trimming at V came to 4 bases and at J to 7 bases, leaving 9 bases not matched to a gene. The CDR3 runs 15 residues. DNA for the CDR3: TGTGCCAGCAGCTCGGACAGGGTTTCAGGACAGCCCCAGCATTTT. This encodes CASSSDRVSGQPQHF. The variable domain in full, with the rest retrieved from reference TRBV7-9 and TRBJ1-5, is DTGVSQNPRHKITKRGQNVTFRCDPISEHNRLYWYRQTLGQGPEFLTYFQNEAQLEKSRLLSDRFSAERPKGSFSTLEIQRTEQGDSAMYLCASSSDRVSGQPQHFGDGTRLSIL.

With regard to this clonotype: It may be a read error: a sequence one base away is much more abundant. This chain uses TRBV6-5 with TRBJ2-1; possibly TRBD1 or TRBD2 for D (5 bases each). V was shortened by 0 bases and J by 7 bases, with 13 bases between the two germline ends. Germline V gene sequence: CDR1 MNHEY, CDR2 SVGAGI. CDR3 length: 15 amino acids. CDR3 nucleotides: TGTGCCAGCAGTTACTCCGGGACCCTCAGGAATGAGCAGTTCTTC. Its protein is CASSYSGTLRNEQFF.

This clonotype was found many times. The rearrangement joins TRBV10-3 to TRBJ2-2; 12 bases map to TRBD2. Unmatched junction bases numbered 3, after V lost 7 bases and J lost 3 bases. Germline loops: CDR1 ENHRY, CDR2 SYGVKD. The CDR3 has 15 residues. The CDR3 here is CAIKTSGGDTGELFF. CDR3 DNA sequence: TGTGCCATCAAGACTAGCGGGGGAGACACCGGGGAGCTGTTTTTT.

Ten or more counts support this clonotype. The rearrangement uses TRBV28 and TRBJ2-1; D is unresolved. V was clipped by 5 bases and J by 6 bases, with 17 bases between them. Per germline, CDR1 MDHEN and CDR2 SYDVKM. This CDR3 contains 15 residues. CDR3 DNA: TGTGCCAGCAGTCCCCACCCCCCGGATCGCAATGAGCAGTTCTTC. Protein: CASSPHPPDRNEQFF.

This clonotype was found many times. In DNA, the CDR3 is TGTGCCAGCAGCCACTCGGGGGCCGCGAACACCGGGGAGCTGTTTTTT. This encodes CASSHSGAANTGELFF. The V and J genes are TRBV12-3 or TRBV12-4 and TRBJ2-2, with D possibly called TRBD1 or TRBD2 (6 bases each). The CDR3 sequence is 16 residues long. V gave up 6 bases and J gave up 0 bases, with 14 bases separating them.

CDR3 nucleotide sequence: TGTGCCCATGGCTCCACCTCCTACGAGCAGTACTTC. Its translation: CAHGSTSYEQYF. V gene TRBV10-3 combines with J gene TRBJ2-7; no clear D. The CDR3 contains 12 residues. From germline, CDR1 is ENHRY and CDR2 SYGVKD. With 11 bases removed from V and 0 bases from J, the gap between germline ends came to 11 bases.

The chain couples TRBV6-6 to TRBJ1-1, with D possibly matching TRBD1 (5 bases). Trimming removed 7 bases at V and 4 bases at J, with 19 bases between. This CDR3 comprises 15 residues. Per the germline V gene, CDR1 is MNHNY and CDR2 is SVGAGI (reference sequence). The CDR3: CASTLRPGRGTEAFF. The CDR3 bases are TGTGCCAGCACTTTACGTCCGGGGCGCGGCACTGAAGCTTTCTTT.

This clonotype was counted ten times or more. The CDR3 DNA is TGTGCCAGCAGCGGACTAAGCTCTGGGGCCAACGTCCTGACTTTC. Its translation: CASSGLSSGANVLTF. The gene calls are TRBV7-9 and TRBJ2-6, with D perhaps matching TRBD2 (6 bases). CDR1 SEHNR and CDR2 FQNEAQ come from the germline V gene (reference sequence). V was shortened by 5 bases and J by 0 bases, with 8 bases between the two germline ends. The length of the CDR3 is 15 residues.

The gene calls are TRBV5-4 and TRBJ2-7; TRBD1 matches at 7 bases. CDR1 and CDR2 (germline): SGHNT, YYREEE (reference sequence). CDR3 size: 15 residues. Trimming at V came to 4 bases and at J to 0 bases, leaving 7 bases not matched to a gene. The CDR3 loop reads CASSVGTGASYEQYF. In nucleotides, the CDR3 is TGTGCCAGCAGCGTAGGCACAGGGGCCTCCTACGAGCAGTACTTC.

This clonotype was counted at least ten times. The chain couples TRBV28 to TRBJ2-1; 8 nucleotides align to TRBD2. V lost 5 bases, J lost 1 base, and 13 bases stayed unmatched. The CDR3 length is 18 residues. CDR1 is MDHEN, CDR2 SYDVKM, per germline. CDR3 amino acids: CASSPGSIAGRSYNEQFF. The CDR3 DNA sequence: TGTGCCAGCAGTCCTGGGTCAATAGCGGGAAGGTCCTACAATGAGCAGTTCTTC.

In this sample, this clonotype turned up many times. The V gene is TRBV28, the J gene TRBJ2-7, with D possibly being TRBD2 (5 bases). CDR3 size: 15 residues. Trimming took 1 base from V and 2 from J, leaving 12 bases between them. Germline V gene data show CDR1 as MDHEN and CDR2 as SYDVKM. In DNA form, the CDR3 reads TGTGCCAGCAGTTTATTCGGGGAAGTTACCTACGAGCAGTACTTC. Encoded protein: CASSLFGEVTYEQYF.

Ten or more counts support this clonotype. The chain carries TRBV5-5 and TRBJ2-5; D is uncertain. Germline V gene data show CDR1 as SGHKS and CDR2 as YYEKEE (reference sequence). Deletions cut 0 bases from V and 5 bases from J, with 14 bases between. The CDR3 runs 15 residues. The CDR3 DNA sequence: TGTGCCAGCAGCTTGGAAAGATCTCTCCGGGAGACCCAGTACTTC. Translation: CASSLERSLRETQYF.

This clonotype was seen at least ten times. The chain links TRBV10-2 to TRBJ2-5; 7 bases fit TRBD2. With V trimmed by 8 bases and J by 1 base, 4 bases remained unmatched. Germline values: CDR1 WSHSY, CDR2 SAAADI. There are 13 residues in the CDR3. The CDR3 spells CASRGTTQETQYF. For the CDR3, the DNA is TGCGCCAGCCGAGGGACTACCCAAGAGACCCAGTACTTC.

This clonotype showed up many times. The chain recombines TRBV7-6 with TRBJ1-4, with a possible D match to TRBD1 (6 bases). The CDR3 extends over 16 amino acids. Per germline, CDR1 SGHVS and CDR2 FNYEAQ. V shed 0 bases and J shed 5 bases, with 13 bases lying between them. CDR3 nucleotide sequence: TGTGCCAGCAGCTTAGCTCAGCGGGGGCCAAATGAAAAACTGTTTTTT. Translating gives CASSLAQRGPNEKLFF.

CDR3 DNA sequence: TGCGCCAGCTTGGAGACAGGGGGCCCGGATACGCAGTATTTT. Protein product: CASLETGGPDTQYF. The rearrangement uses TRBV5-1 and TRBJ2-3; 10 nucleotides match TRBD1. CDR1 SGHRS and CDR2 YFSETQ come from the germline V gene. V shed 7 bases and J 6 bases; nucleotides not matched to a gene: 8. This CDR3 is built from 14 residues.

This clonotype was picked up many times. CDR3 amino acids: CASSLGTGRNNEQFF. In nucleotides, the CDR3 is TGTGCCAGCAGCTTAGGTACAGGGCGCAACAATGAGCAGTTCTTC. V gene TRBV7-9 combines with J gene TRBJ2-1, with a possible D match to TRBD1 (6 bases). The CDR3 loop spans 15 amino acids. CDR1 and CDR2 from the germline V gene are SEHNR and FQNEAQ (reference sequence). Trimming took off 1 base at V and 5 bases at J, with 12 bases between the two ends.

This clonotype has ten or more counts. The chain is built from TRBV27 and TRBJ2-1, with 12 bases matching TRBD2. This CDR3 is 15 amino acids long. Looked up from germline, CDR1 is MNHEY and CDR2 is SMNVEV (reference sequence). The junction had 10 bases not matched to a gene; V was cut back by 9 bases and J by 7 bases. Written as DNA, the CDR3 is TGTGCCAGTACTAGCGGGGGGACCCTGTCGAATGAGCAGTTCTTC. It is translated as CASTSGGTLSNEQFF.

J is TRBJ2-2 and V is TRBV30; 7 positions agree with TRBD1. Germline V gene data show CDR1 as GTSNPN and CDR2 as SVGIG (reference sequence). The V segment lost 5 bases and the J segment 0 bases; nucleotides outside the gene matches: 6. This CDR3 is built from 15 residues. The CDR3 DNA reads TGTGCCTGGGTTAACAGGGGACCGAACACCGGGGAGCTGTTTTTT. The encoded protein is CAWVNRGPNTGELFF.